This entry is about one TCR beta chain. Its specificity is not known. The data originate from a study of cytomegalovirus exposure and HLA in healthy donors. Overall study results and limits: Some V segments (TRBV6-2 and TRBV6-3 among them) were excluded as indistinguishable. The CMV antigen specificity of a few CMV-associated chains was confirmed through in vitro analysis. The presence/absence work took it that sequencing depth was about the same across donors.

Amplification used 60 Vbeta primers and 13 Jbeta primers. Clones were read by immunoSEQ multiplex PCR, and TCRdb kept only the in-frame ones, dropping some. The table includes roughly 100,000 clones, 70% to 85% detected once. Germline-derived CDR1 and CDR2 are MNHEY and SMNVEV (reference sequence). This CDR3 contains 15 residues. The V gene end was trimmed by 4 bases and the J gene end by 4 bases; junction bases not matched to a gene: 3. The J gene is TRBJ2-1, the V gene TRBV27; TRBD2 agrees at 11 bases. The receptor was derived from a boy aged 10-17 years in good health and CMV-seronegative. Sequenced sample: PBMCs. The CDR3 spells CASSSTSGGYNEQFF. The DNA for the CDR3 is TGTGCCAGCAGTTCCACTAGCGGGGGTTACAATGAGCAGTTCTTC.